This TCR beta chain was sequenced during a study of blood T cells in healthy people across ages. The CDR3 sequence is 14 residues long. The ends lost 4 bases at V and 4 bases at J; junction bases unmatched: 4. The V gene's germline CDR1 is SEHNR and CDR2 FQNEAQ (reference sequence). Together with a sample-barcoded 5' primer, a J-beta primer mix was included in a second PCR lasting about 7 to 11 cycles. Via MiXCR, TCRdb re-called the 5' RACE reads, giving one row per CDR3 protein. The table lists 600,000 to 1,000,000 distinct CDR3 sequences, 25% of them singletons. The same sample was also studied in work on T cells of mothers and their children.

This sequence originates from a boy aged 5-17 years in good health. The chain is built from TRBV7-9 and TRBJ2-7; 10 nucleotides align to TRBD2. Sequencing used blood. CDR3: CASSYSGRRYEQYF. DNA for the CDR3: TGTGCCAGCAGCTATAGCGGGAGGAGGTACGAGCAGTACTTC.